This T cell receptor beta chain was retrieved from a study of T-cell reconstitution after alpha-beta-depleted transplantation in children. The study's findings and limits: Expanded graft clones, several hundred of them, were reportedly the source of alpha-beta T cells about two months after transplant. Some patients' high day-60 TCRbeta diversity was traced to surviving recipient T cells and thymic progenitors. Most T-cell counts and diversity one year after the transplant came from T cells that were newly produced.

As regards this clonotype: Antigen unknown. One end of the junction fails to match germline, which may point to a read error.

Unique molecular identifiers tagged the TCRbeta library. TCRdb re-analysed the PCR reads in MiXCR, keeping a single row per CDR3 protein. The sample holds 350,000 to 500,000 distinct CDR3 sequences; 43% are singletons and the top ten take around a quarter. CDR1 is LGHDT and CDR2 is YNNKEL in the germline V gene (reference sequence). This CDR3 is built from 15 residues. The specimen was PBMCs, collected before TCRalphabeta/CD19-depleted stem cell transplant. This chain links TRBV3-1 with TRBJ2-3, with no clear D. The TCR originated in a girl aged 2 to 9 with aplastic anemia, due to receive a stem cell transplant. The DNA for the CDR3 is TGTGCCACCAGCCAACTCGGGCGATCCACAGATACGCAGTATTTT. It is translated as CATSQLGRSTDTQYF.